These T cell receptor beta chains were read from a single sample in a study of shared clonotypes between healthy human individuals. Libraries were prepared by immunoSEQ multiplex PCR; TCRdb keeps only in-frame clonotypes and omits some of them. The table records 2 million to 3 million clones, approximately 93% of them present only once. Material for sequencing was naive CD4+ T cells from PBMCs. These receptor sequences come from a man between 18 and 29 years old in good health. Some clones in this sample may be carry-over from other donors' samples. Each CDR3 is given with its conserved first and last residue. Each record gives: clone size, J gene, D gene, V gene, CDR3 protein, CDR3 DNA. D genes are given only for firm matches. Clone size, where shown, is once, few, many, or a class for clones that have expanded.

clone size: once; J gene: TRBJ1-3; D gene: .; V gene: TRBV7-9; CDR3 protein: CASSLVGASTGNTIYF; CDR3 DNA: TGTGCCAGCAGCTTAGTAGGGGCTTCAACTGGAAACACCATATATTTT
clone size: .; J gene: TRBJ1-4; D gene: .; V gene: TRBV18; CDR3 protein: CASSPNLGTEKNEKLFF; CDR3 DNA: TGTGCCAGCTCACCAAACCTCGGGACGGAGAAAAATGAAAAACTGTTTTTT
clone size: .; J gene: TRBJ1-1; D gene: TRBD1; V gene: TRBV6-5; CDR3 protein: CASSYRTGSSEAFF; CDR3 DNA: TGTGCCAGCAGTTACCGGACAGGGTCGTCTGAAGCTTTCTTT
clone size: .; J gene: TRBJ2-7; D gene: .; V gene: TRBV28; CDR3 protein: CASSLQGNPNSYEQYF; CDR3 DNA: TGTGCCAGCAGTTTACAAGGCAATCCCAACTCCTACGAGCAGTACTTC
clone size: .; J gene: TRBJ2-2; D gene: .; V gene: TRBV7-9; CDR3 protein: CASSLAGANTGELFF; CDR3 DNA: TGTGCCAGCAGCTTAGCGGGCGCGAACACCGGGGAGCTGTTTTTT
clone size: .; J gene: TRBJ1-1; D gene: .; V gene: TRBV28; CDR3 protein: CASSYLALRVFTEAFF; CDR3 DNA: TGTGCCAGCAGTTATCTTGCCCTTCGTGTATTCACTGAAGCTTTCTTT
clone size: .; J gene: TRBJ1-3; D gene: .; V gene: TRBV5-1; CDR3 protein: CASSPTASGNTIYF; CDR3 DNA: TGCGCCAGCAGTCCCACAGCCTCTGGAAACACCATATATTTT
clone size: .; J gene: TRBJ1-5; D gene: TRBD1; V gene: TRBV19; CDR3 protein: CASSIGRYGQASNQPQHF; CDR3 DNA: TGTGCCAGTAGTATAGGCCGATACGGACAGGCGAGCAATCAGCCCCAGCATTTT
clone size: .; J gene: TRBJ2-1; D gene: .; V gene: TRBV9; CDR3 protein: CASSVAVNNEQFF; CDR3 DNA: TGTGCCAGCAGCGTAGCCGTAAACAATGAGCAGTTCTTC
clone size: .; J gene: TRBJ2-3; D gene: TRBD2; V gene: TRBV28; CDR3 protein: CASSFASSGSTDTQYF; CDR3 DNA: TGTGCCAGCAGTTTTGCGTCTAGCGGGAGCACAGATACGCAGTATTTT
clone size: .; J gene: TRBJ1-2; D gene: .; V gene: TRBV28; CDR3 protein: CASSGVRGYTF; CDR3 DNA: TGTGCCAGCAGCGGGGTGCGCGGCTACACCTTC
clone size: .; J gene: TRBJ1-6; D gene: TRBD1; V gene: TRBV2; CDR3 protein: CASRTGNNSPLHF; CDR3 DNA: TGTGCCAGCCGGACAGGGAACAATTCACCCCTCCACTTT
clone size: few; J gene: TRBJ1-3; D gene: .; V gene: TRBV6-4; CDR3 protein: CATSSDSGNTIYF; CDR3 DNA: TGTGCCACTTCCAGCGACTCTGGAAACACCATATATTTT
clone size: .; J gene: TRBJ1-3; D gene: .; V gene: TRBV7-2; CDR3 protein: CASSPIPGNTIYF; CDR3 DNA: TGTGCCAGCAGCCCAATCCCTGGAAACACCATATATTTT
clone size: .; J gene: TRBJ1-1; D gene: .; V gene: TRBV7-8; CDR3 protein: CASSLVQGNTEAFF; CDR3 DNA: TGTGCCAGCAGCTTAGTTCAGGGTAACACTGAAGCTTTCTTT
clone size: .; J gene: TRBJ1-5; D gene: .; V gene: TRBV14; CDR3 protein: CASSHVWHF; CDR3 DNA: TGTGCCAGCAGCCACGTCTGGCATTTT
clone size: .; J gene: TRBJ2-7; D gene: TRBD1; V gene: TRBV11-2; CDR3 protein: CASSFRRQGTPGPNYEQYF; CDR3 DNA: TGTGCCAGCAGCTTTAGGAGACAGGGCACTCCGGGACCGAACTACGAGCAGTACTTC
clone size: .; J gene: TRBJ2-1; D gene: .; V gene: TRBV23-1; CDR3 protein: CACSGGQGGGEQFF; CDR3 DNA: TGCGCCTGCAGCGGAGGACAGGGAGGGGGTGAGCAGTTCTTC
clone size: .; J gene: TRBJ2-3; D gene: TRBD1; V gene: TRBV6-6; CDR3 protein: CASRDRAPRTQYF; CDR3 DNA: TGTGCCAGCAGAGACAGGGCCCCACGTACGCAGTATTTT
clone size: once; J gene: TRBJ2-3; D gene: TRBD2; V gene: TRBV5-4; CDR3 protein: CASSSVVGGFSTDTQYF; CDR3 DNA: TGTGCCAGCAGCTCAGTCGTCGGGGGGTTTTCCACAGATACGCAGTATTTT
clone size: .; J gene: TRBJ2-7; D gene: TRBD2; V gene: TRBV5-1; CDR3 protein: CASSPQGLAGTYEQYF; CDR3 DNA: TGCGCCAGCAGCCCACAAGGACTAGCGGGCACCTACGAGCAGTACTTC
clone size: .; J gene: TRBJ2-3; D gene: .; V gene: TRBV11-2; CDR3 protein: CASSDDQTITDTQYF; CDR3 DNA: TGTGCCAGCAGTGATGACCAGACCATCACAGATACGCAGTATTTT
clone size: .; J gene: TRBJ2-7; D gene: .; V gene: TRBV9; CDR3 protein: CASSVGGDSYEQYF; CDR3 DNA: TGTGCCAGCAGCGTAGGTGGGGACTCCTACGAGCAGTACTTC
clone size: .; J gene: TRBJ2-7; D gene: .; V gene: TRBV28; CDR3 protein: CASIRAGSYEQYF; CDR3 DNA: TGTGCCAGCATCCGTGCGGGCTCCTACGAGCAGTACTTC
clone size: .; J gene: TRBJ2-1; D gene: TRBD1; V gene: TRBV5-1; CDR3 protein: CASRAVGQGKSNEQFF; CDR3 DNA: TGCGCCAGCAGGGCAGTCGGACAGGGGAAGAGCAATGAGCAGTTCTTC
clone size: .; J gene: TRBJ2-5; D gene: TRBD2; V gene: TRBV10-2; CDR3 protein: CASSLPRAPGLAGVVEETQYF; CDR3 DNA: TGCGCCAGCAGCCTCCCCCGGGCTCCGGGACTAGCGGGAGTAGTAGAGGAGACCCAGTACTTC
clone size: .; J gene: TRBJ2-1; D gene: .; V gene: TRBV7-9; CDR3 protein: CASRDERRLLYNEQFF; CDR3 DNA: TGTGCCAGCAGGGACGAAAGGAGACTGCTTTACAATGAGCAGTTCTTC
clone size: .; J gene: TRBJ1-1; D gene: .; V gene: TRBV6-5; CDR3 protein: CASSGSRNTEAFF; CDR3 DNA: TGTGCCAGCAGTGGAAGTAGGAACACTGAAGCTTTCTTT
clone size: few; J gene: TRBJ1-5; D gene: .; V gene: TRBV9; CDR3 protein: CASGEPQHF; CDR3 DNA: TGTGCCAGCGGGGAGCCCCAGCATTTT
clone size: .; J gene: TRBJ2-2; D gene: .; V gene: TRBV2; CDR3 protein: CASSERGELFF; CDR3 DNA: TGTGCCAGCAGTGAAAGGGGGGAGCTGTTTTTT
clone size: .; J gene: TRBJ2-7; D gene: .; V gene: TRBV30; CDR3 protein: CAWTKRWGGTYEQYF; CDR3 DNA: TGTGCCTGGACTAAACGCTGGGGCGGGACCTACGAGCAGTACTTC
clone size: .; J gene: TRBJ2-1; D gene: TRBD2; V gene: TRBV7-9; CDR3 protein: CSSGEWDYEQFF; CDR3 DNA: TGCTCTAGCGGGGAGTGGGACTATGAGCAGTTCTTC
clone size: .; J gene: TRBJ2-7; D gene: .; V gene: TRBV6-5; CDR3 protein: CASSYSGRGAGEQYF; CDR3 DNA: TGTGCCAGCAGTTACTCGGGCAGGGGAGCGGGCGAGCAGTACTTC
clone size: .; J gene: TRBJ1-5; D gene: .; V gene: TRBV19; CDR3 protein: CASSIVGNSNQPQHF; CDR3 DNA: TGTGCCAGTAGTATAGTGGGGAACAGCAATCAGCCCCAGCATTTT
clone size: once; J gene: TRBJ2-7; D gene: .; V gene: TRBV7-9; CDR3 protein: CASSPQGGYEQYF; CDR3 DNA: TGTGCCAGCAGCCCACAGGGAGGGTACGAGCAGTACTTC
clone size: .; J gene: TRBJ2-3; D gene: .; V gene: TRBV28; CDR3 protein: CASRRSTDTQYF; CDR3 DNA: TGTGCCAGCAGACGGAGCACAGATACGCAGTATTTT
clone size: .; J gene: TRBJ1-1; D gene: .; V gene: TRBV5-1; CDR3 protein: CASSPRGGDIEAFF; CDR3 DNA: TGCGCCAGCAGTCCCCGCGGGGGAGACATTGAAGCTTTCTTT
clone size: .; J gene: TRBJ2-7; D gene: .; V gene: TRBV27; CDR3 protein: CASSVGSASRYEQYF; CDR3 DNA: TGTGCCAGCAGTGTGGGTAGCGCTAGTCGGTACGAGCAGTACTTC
clone size: .; J gene: TRBJ2-1; D gene: TRBD2; V gene: TRBV30; CDR3 protein: CAWSGTREKQFF; CDR3 DNA: TGTGCCTGGAGCGGGACTAGGGAGAAGCAGTTCTTC
clone size: .; J gene: TRBJ1-1; D gene: .; V gene: TRBV14; CDR3 protein: CASSQTRAASGAEAFF; CDR3 DNA: TGTGCCAGCAGCCAGACCAGGGCGGCGTCCGGAGCTGAAGCTTTCTTT
clone size: .; J gene: TRBJ2-2; D gene: .; V gene: TRBV14; CDR3 protein: CASSQYDTGELFF; CDR3 DNA: TGTGCCAGCAGCCAATACGACACCGGGGAGCTGTTTTTT
clone size: .; J gene: TRBJ1-1; D gene: .; V gene: TRBV5-6; CDR3 protein: CASSLYGRVQSNTEAFF; CDR3 DNA: TGTGCCAGCAGCTTATATGGCAGGGTACAATCGAACACTGAAGCTTTCTTT
clone size: once; J gene: TRBJ2-5; D gene: .; V gene: TRBV5-6; CDR3 protein: CASSLRGRLQETQYF; CDR3 DNA: TGTGCCAGCAGCTTACGTGGTCGACTTCAAGAGACCCAGTACTTC
clone size: .; J gene: TRBJ1-5; D gene: .; V gene: TRBV28; CDR3 protein: CASSPTGMRRGVQPQHF; CDR3 DNA: TGTGCCAGCAGTCCGACCGGGATGAGGAGGGGTGTTCAGCCCCAGCATTTT
clone size: .; J gene: TRBJ2-7; D gene: .; V gene: TRBV4-1; CDR3 protein: CASSQLGTVSNEQYF; CDR3 DNA: TGCGCCAGCAGCCAACTCGGGACGGTTTCTAACGAGCAGTACTTC
clone size: .; J gene: TRBJ2-6; D gene: .; V gene: TRBV5-1; CDR3 protein: CASSMEANPSRNVLTF; CDR3 DNA: TGCGCCAGCAGCATGGAAGCGAACCCCTCCCGGAACGTCCTGACTTTC
clone size: .; J gene: TRBJ1-1; D gene: .; V gene: TRBV19; CDR3 protein: CASRSQMNTEAFF; CDR3 DNA: TGTGCCAGTAGATCCCAGATGAACACTGAAGCTTTCTTT
clone size: .; J gene: TRBJ2-7; D gene: .; V gene: TRBV10-3; CDR3 protein: CAISAGTPYEQYF; CDR3 DNA: TGTGCCATCAGTGCGGGGACACCTTACGAGCAGTACTTC